Following are 31 T cell receptor beta chains from one sample sequenced in a study of control samples from healthy donors and cancer patients (dated by TCRdb to about 2020). Library preparation employed the immunoSEQ multiplex PCR assay. TCRdb obtained this table from immuneACCESS and retained in-frame rearrangements with V and J assigned. These tables miss some clones; where compared with another copy, unresolved V genes account for less than half of the shortfall, and the remainder is unexplained. The sample table contains roughly 370,000 clones; only one count was recorded for approximately 90% of them. The ten largest clones add up to around 6.5% of the sample. Sequences were obtained from PBMCs. The receptors come from a man aged 40-50 years with head and neck cancer.

J is TRBJ1-2 and V is TRBV4-2; maybe TRBD1 (6 bases). CDR1 and CDR2 from the germline V gene are LGHNA and YNFKEQ. V was clipped by 3 bases and J by 4 bases, with 18 bases between them. The CDR3 is made up of 16 amino acids. The DNA for the CDR3 is TGTGCCAGCAGCCACTTCATCAGGGGCACTGGCTATGGCTACACCTTC. Its protein product is CASSHFIRGTGYGYTF.

The chain is built from TRBV7-9 and TRBJ2-7; either TRBD1 or TRBD2 may fit D (5 bases each). Germline lookup yields CDR1 SEHNR and CDR2 FQNEAQ (reference sequence). The CDR3 contains 14 residues. V shed 5 bases and J shed 4 bases, with 15 bases lying between them. The CDR3 loop is CASSPGTEVYEQYF. The DNA for the CDR3 is TGTGCCAGCAGCCCCGGGACGGAGGTTTACGAGCAGTACTTC.

This chain joins TRBV4-3 and TRBJ2-1; unclear D gene. This CDR3 is built from 13 residues. Trimming pared 1 base from V and 5 bases from J, leaving 6 bases between. Germline assignment: CDR1 LGHNA and CDR2 YSLEER. The CDR3 reads CASSQGHNNEQFF. Here the CDR3 DNA reads TGCGCCAGCAGCCAAGGACACAACAATGAGCAGTTCTTC.

The V and J genes are TRBV4-3 and TRBJ1-1; 10 bases are a match to TRBD1. V trimming: 4 bases; J trimming: 5 bases; junction bases outside the gene matches: 1. Germline values: CDR1 LGHNA, CDR2 YSLEER. The CDR3 has 13 amino acids. The CDR3, as DNA: TGCGCCAGCAGCCTGGGACAGGGGACTGAAGCTTTCTTT. It is translated as CASSLGQGTEAFF.

The chain uses TRBV29-1 and TRBJ2-7, with D possibly TRBD1 on 6 matching bases. CDR1 and CDR2 (germline): SQVTM, ANQGSEA. CDR3 size: 14 residues. V lost 5 bases, J lost 0 bases, and 14 bases lay in between. Here the CDR3 reads CSVPDRNSSYEQYF. CDR3 coding DNA: TGCAGCGTTCCCGACAGGAATAGCTCCTACGAGCAGTACTTC.

The gene calls are TRBV10-3 and TRBJ2-5; D is unresolved. V shed 6 bases and J shed 1 base, with 15 bases lying between them. The CDR3 consists of 15 residues. In germline, CDR1 is ENHRY, CDR2 SYGVKD. The CDR3 region has the DNA TGTGCCATCAGCTTCGGGCAGGTGGCCCAAGAGACCCAGTACTTC. Translation gives CAISFGQVAQETQYF.

This clone appeared once. The V gene is TRBV4-1, the J gene TRBJ2-1; 8 bases are shared with TRBD1. The CDR3 loop spans 17 amino acids. The ends lost 4 bases at V and 3 bases at J; junction bases unmatched: 11. Germline CDR1 is MGHRA and CDR2 is YSYEKL. CDR3 sequence reads: CASSLGTGGAFYNEQFF. In DNA, the CDR3 is TGCGCCAGCAGCCTCGGGACAGGTGGGGCTTTCTACAATGAGCAGTTCTTC.

The chain joins TRBV5-4 to TRBJ2-7; 10 nucleotides match TRBD1. The CDR3 contains 15 residues. The V gene end was trimmed by 4 bases and the J gene end by 5 bases; junction bases not matched to a gene: 9. Germline assignment: CDR1 SGHNT and CDR2 YYREEE (reference sequence). The CDR3 loop is CASSTTGTGVDEQYF. For the CDR3, the DNA is TGTGCCAGCAGCACCACCGGGACAGGGGTCGACGAGCAGTACTTC.

This clone has just one count. The chain joins TRBV5-1 to TRBJ1-4; 7 nucleotides agree with TRBD1. V lost 0 bases, J lost 2 bases, and 4 bases stayed unmatched. The CDR3 length is 16 residues. Germline V CDR1 and CDR2: SGHRS, YFSETQ. The chain's CDR3 is CASSLGLQGTNEKLFF. The CDR3 bases are TGCGCCAGCAGCTTGGGGTTACAGGGGACTAATGAAAAACTGTTTTTT.

The chain carries TRBV9 and TRBJ1-2, with 7 bases fitting TRBD1. The CDR3 has 14 residues. Trimming cost V 4 bases and J 4 bases; bases outside gene matches: 7. The germline V gene encodes CDR1 SGDLS and CDR2 YYNGEE. For the CDR3, the DNA is TGTGCCAGCAGCCCCGCGGGACAGCCCTATGGCTACACCTTC. It codes for CASSPAGQPYGYTF.

The chain is built from TRBV27 and TRBJ2-7; D is uncertain. Germline CDR1 reads MNHEY; CDR2 reads SMNVEV (reference sequence). Trimming left V 4 bases short and J 2 bases short, with 9 bases between. The CDR3 totals 13 residues. The CDR3 spells CASSSAGTYEQYF. The CDR3 bases are TGTGCCAGCAGTTCCGCTGGAACCTACGAGCAGTACTTC.

This chain joins TRBV2 and TRBJ2-7; D gene uncertain. V lost 6 bases and J lost 3, with 9 bases in between. The germline CDR1 and CDR2 sequences are SNHLY and FYNNEI. The CDR3 sequence is 12 residues long. The CDR3 loop is CASRRGNYEQYF. The CDR3 nucleotides are TGTGCCAGCAGGAGAGGTAACTACGAGCAGTACTTC.

The chain is built from TRBV6-5 and TRBJ2-2; 7 positions agree with TRBD2. V lost 2 bases, J lost 8 bases, and 8 bases stayed unmatched. The germline V gene encodes CDR1 MNHEY and CDR2 SVGAGI. The CDR3 contains 15 residues. DNA for the CDR3: TGTGCCAGCAGTTACGGGGAGGGCCGACCTGGGGAGCTGTTTTTT. It translates to CASSYGEGRPGELFF.

The chain carries TRBV9 and TRBJ1-2; no reliable D call. Trimming pared 5 bases from V and 2 bases from J, leaving 13 bases between. The CDR3 consists of 14 residues. The germline V gene has CDR1 SGDLS and CDR2 YYNGEE. CDR3 bases: TGTGCCAGCAGTGTGGACGTAATGAACTATGGCTACACCTTC. Translation gives CASSVDVMNYGYTF.

This rearrangement joins TRBV19 to TRBJ1-3; no clear D. Germline V gene lookup returns CDR1 LNHDA and CDR2 SQIVND (reference sequence). The CDR3 loop spans 15 amino acids. Trimming left V 3 bases short and J 8 bases short, with 17 bases between. The chain's CDR3 is CASSMEREYGDTIYF. Here the CDR3 DNA reads TGTGCCAGTAGTATGGAACGGGAGTATGGGGACACCATATATTTT.

The chain employs TRBV6-5 and TRBJ1-5; 7 nucleotides align to TRBD1. Germline values: CDR1 MNHEY, CDR2 SVGAGI. V was clipped by 6 bases and J by 5 bases; unmatched bases: 10. The CDR3 runs to 15 residues. CDR3 region: CASRQEGASHQPQHF. The CDR3 region has the DNA TGTGCCAGCAGGCAAGAGGGGGCGAGTCATCAGCCCCAGCATTTT.

The chain carries TRBV4-1 and TRBJ1-4, with D unclear. The CDR3 spans 18 residues. Germline V CDR1 and CDR2: MGHRA, YSYEKL. Deletions cut 3 bases from V and 7 bases from J, with 24 bases between. The DNA for the CDR3 is TGCGCCAGCAGCCATCCCGGGCTAAACGTCTTGTATCGTGAAAAACTGTTTTTT. Translation: CASSHPGLNVLYREKLFF.

The chain is built from TRBV28 and TRBJ1-1; D is unclear. CDR3 size: 14 residues. With 7 bases removed from V and 1 base from J, the gap between germline ends came to 13 bases. Germline-derived CDR1 and CDR2 are MDHEN and SYDVKM. As DNA, the CDR3 is TGTGCCAGCACCGAAGCGGGTAAGAACACTGAAGCTTTCTTT. Its protein product is CASTEAGKNTEAFF.

The chain couples TRBV2 to TRBJ1-3, with TRBD1 identical over 10 bases. Germline V gives CDR1 SNHLY, CDR2 FYNNEI. Trimming removed 6 bases from V and 1 base from J; junction bases left unmatched: 0. The CDR3 runs to 14 residues. Written as DNA, the CDR3 is TGTGCCAGCAGGGACAGGGGGTCTGGAAACACCATATATTTT. Its translation: CASRDRGSGNTIYF. Together with reference TRBV2 and TRBJ1-3, the CDR3 gives the full variable domain: EPEVTQTPSHQVTQMGQEVILRCVPISNHLYFYWYRQILGQKVEFLVSFYNNEISEKSEIFDDQFSVERPDGSNFTLKIRSTKLEDSAMYFCASRDRGSGNTIYFGEGSWLTVV.

The chain has TRBV9 and TRBJ1-2; no clear D. V was cut by 3 bases and J by 1 base, with 10 bases left in between. This CDR3 contains 14 residues. Germline V gene sequence: CDR1 SGDLS, CDR2 YYNGEE. CDR3 protein: CASSAPNVNYGYTF. The CDR3 coding sequence is TGTGCCAGCAGCGCTCCTAACGTTAACTATGGCTACACCTTC. Looking up the rest from reference TRBV9 and TRBJ1-2 gives the full variable domain: DSGVTQTPKHLITATGQRVTLRCSPRSGDLSVYWYQQSLDQGLQFLIQYYNGEERAKGNILERFSAQQFPDLHSELNLSSLELGDSALYFCASSAPNVNYGYTFGSGTRLTVV.

This rearrangement joins TRBV6-1 to TRBJ1-4, with D possibly TRBD1 on 5 matching bases. V lost 3 bases and J 2 bases, leaving 7 bases between the germline ends. The CDR3 totals 14 residues. Germline V gene data show CDR1 as MNHNS and CDR2 as SASEGT. The CDR3 region is CASSDRETNEKLFF. CDR3 nucleotide sequence: TGTGCCAGCAGTGACAGGGAGACTAATGAAAAACTGTTTTTT.

This clone has more than one count but fewer than ten. The rearrangement links TRBV7-2 to TRBJ1-5; D might be TRBD1 (5 bases). Germline CDR1 reads SGHTA; CDR2 reads FQGNSA. This CDR3 region has 13 residues. V was trimmed by 5 bases and J by 7 bases, leaving 12 bases between them. CDR3 region: CASSTRVGQPQHF. CDR3 DNA: TGTGCCAGCAGCACCAGGGTAGGGCAGCCCCAGCATTTT.

The chain carries TRBV5-1 and TRBJ2-1, with TRBD1 as a possible D gene (6 bases). Deletions cut 5 bases from V and 5 bases from J, with 11 bases between. Germline CDR1 and CDR2: SGHRS and YFSETQ. The CDR3 covers 13 residues. CDR3 residues: CASSRTANNEQFF. Here the CDR3 DNA reads TGCGCCAGCAGTCGGACAGCCAACAATGAGCAGTTCTTC.

In this sample, this clone turned up once. The chain recombines TRBV7-9 with TRBJ1-2, with TRBD1 matching 8 bases. Trimming cost V 4 bases and J 6 bases; bases outside gene matches: 4. Germline loops: CDR1 SEHNR, CDR2 FQNEAQ (reference sequence). The length of the CDR3 is 13 residues. The CDR3 region has the DNA TGTGCCAGCAGCTCCCAGACAGGGGATGGCTACACCTTC. This sequence encodes CASSSQTGDGYTF.

The chain uses TRBV24-1 and TRBJ2-5; D may match TRBD1 or TRBD2 (5 bases each). Germline V CDR1 and CDR2: KGHDR, SFDVKD. V lost 7 bases to trimming and J lost 5 bases, with 13 bases between them. The CDR3 sequence is 13 residues long. The CDR3 loop reads CATSHSEGETQYF. CDR3 DNA sequence: TGTGCCACCAGCCACAGCGAGGGGGAGACCCAGTACTTC.

The V gene is TRBV28, the J gene TRBJ2-7; no clear D gene. Germline CDR1 is MDHEN and CDR2 is SYDVKM. The CDR3 sequence is 14 residues long. Trimming took off 7 bases at V and 5 bases at J, with 18 bases between the two ends. CDR3 in amino acids: CASKIGRPVDEQYF. CDR3 DNA sequence: TGTGCCAGCAAGATAGGGCGACCAGTAGACGAGCAGTACTTC.

This chain links TRBV19 with TRBJ2-5; 11 nucleotides align to TRBD2. The V gene end was trimmed by 6 bases and the J gene end by 1 base; junction bases not matched to a gene: 7. Germline V CDR1 and CDR2: LNHDA, SQIVND (reference sequence). There are 16 residues in the CDR3. CDR3 protein: CASRAGTSGLQETQYF. The CDR3, as DNA: TGTGCCAGTAGGGCCGGGACTAGCGGCCTCCAAGAGACCCAGTACTTC.

V usage is TRBV19 and J usage is TRBJ2-3, with D perhaps TRBD1 or TRBD2 (7 bases each). This CDR3 contains 15 residues. Germline V gene data show CDR1 as LNHDA and CDR2 as SQIVND (reference sequence). The V gene lost 6 bases and the J gene lost 2 bases, with 15 bases spanning the gap. The CDR3 nucleotides are TGTGCCAGTAGAACCCAGGGGGGGACCACAGATACGCAGTATTTT. Its protein is CASRTQGGTTDTQYF.

The CDR3 region has the DNA TGTGCCAGCAGCCAGGTGACTAGCGGGGGGCTGAGGGAGCAGTACTTC. Translated: CASSQVTSGGLREQYF. The chain recombines TRBV3-1 (or the pseudogene TRBV3-2) with TRBJ2-7, with 13 nucleotides matching TRBD2. The V and J ends lost 3 bases and 7 bases, in that order; junction bases with no gene match: 9. The CDR3 is made up of 16 amino acids. Per the germline V gene, CDR1 is LGHDT and CDR2 is YNNKEL (reference sequence).

J is TRBJ1-2 and V is TRBV2; D might be TRBD1 (5 bases). Deletions cut 2 bases from V and 2 bases from J, with 6 bases between. CDR3 length equals 13 residues. CDR1 and CDR2 from the germline V gene are SNHLY and FYNNEI. The CDR3 nucleotides read TGTGCCAGCAGTGAACAGGGAAACTATGGCTACACCTTC. Protein: CASSEQGNYGYTF. Complete variable domain (other parts from reference TRBV2 and TRBJ1-2): EPEVTQTPSHQVTQMGQEVILRCVPISNHLYFYWYRQILGQKVEFLVSFYNNEISEKSEIFDDQFSVERPDGSNFTLKIRSTKLEDSAMYFCASSEQGNYGYTFGSGTRLTVV.

V gene TRBV6-5 combines with J gene TRBJ2-7, with a possible D match to TRBD1 (6 bases). The V gene lost 6 bases and the J gene lost 4 bases, with 7 bases spanning the gap. The CDR3 is 11 residues long. CDR1 is MNHEY, CDR2 SVGAGI, per germline. This chain's CDR3 is CASSRGYEQYF. CDR3 nucleotide sequence: TGTGCCAGCAGCAGGGGATACGAGCAGTACTTC.